The 20 T cell receptor beta chains given below trace back to one sample, sequenced in a study of blood T cells in healthy people across ages. Next came a second PCR, run for roughly 6 to 11 cycles, which used a sample-barcoded 5' primer along with a J-beta primer mix. TCRdb itself ran the 5' RACE reads through MiXCR, one entry per CDR3 protein. This table has over a million distinct CDR3 sequences, under 45% appearing once. Sequencing input: blood. The receptors originated from a woman aged 55-70 years in good health.

The chain employs TRBV4-1 and TRBJ2-1; 8 nucleotides match TRBD2. CDR3 length equals 16 residues. V dropped 0 bases and J dropped 3; count of bases not matched to a gene: 4. Germline assignment: CDR1 MGHRA and CDR2 YSYEKL. CDR3: CASSQDASGYYNEQFF. The CDR3 region has the DNA TGCGCCAGCAGCCAAGACGCTAGCGGGTACTACAATGAGCAGTTCTTC.

The V and J genes are TRBV5-6 and TRBJ2-1, with 8 bases matching TRBD2. The CDR3 is 15 residues long. Germline V lookup: CDR1 SGHDT, CDR2 YYEEEE. Trimming took 3 bases from V and 6 from J; bases not matched to a gene: 8. In nucleotides, the CDR3 is TGTGCCAGCAGCTCCCCGGGACTAGGAGGCAATGAGCAGTTCTTC. Residues: CASSSPGLGGNEQFF.

The chain links TRBV2 to TRBJ2-5; TRBD1 aligns across 8 bases. V lost 6 bases, J lost 9 bases, and 6 bases stayed unmatched. The CDR3 sequence is 12 residues long. Germline V gene sequence: CDR1 SNHLY, CDR2 FYNNEI. The CDR3 bases are TGTGCCAGCAGCGGACAGGGTGGGGCCCAGTACTTC. Translating it yields CASSGQGGAQYF.

Note on this clonotype: One junction end disagrees with the germline gene, perhaps due to a read error. This CDR3 reads CASSQTGSSEQYF. The CDR3 DNA reads as TGTGCCAGCAGTCAGACAGGGTCCTCCGAGCAGTACTTC. The chain uses TRBV6-6 and TRBJ2-5, with TRBD1 matching 7 bases. With the DNA end fitting TRBJ2-7 better, the J assignment may be wrong. Germline V CDR1 and CDR2: MNHNY, SVGAGI (reference sequence). The CDR3 is 13 amino acids.

J is TRBJ2-1 and V is TRBV3-1; 13 bases line up with TRBD2. The germline V gene encodes CDR1 LGHDT and CDR2 YNNKEL (reference sequence). CDR3 length: 18 residues. V trimming: 3 bases; J trimming: 4 bases; junction bases outside the gene matches: 9. CDR3 sequence reads: CASSQIGTSGVMYNEQFF. In nucleotides, the CDR3 is TGTGCCAGCAGCCAGATCGGGACTAGCGGGGTGATGTACAATGAGCAGTTCTTC.

The chain joins TRBV3-1 to TRBJ1-6; TRBD1 matches 10 bases. Germline V gene lookup returns CDR1 LGHDT and CDR2 YNNKEL (reference sequence). The CDR3 sequence is 15 residues long. Trimming removed 6 bases from V and 8 bases from J; junction bases left unmatched: 7. The CDR3 is CASSPPTGGHSPLHF. The CDR3 nucleotides read TGTGCCAGCAGTCCTCCGACAGGGGGCCATTCACCCCTCCACTTT.

The chain joins TRBV20-1 to TRBJ2-3, with 7 bases aligning to TRBD2. V was clipped by 6 bases and J by 1 base; unmatched bases: 19. The CDR3 totals 18 residues. Germline V gene data show CDR1 as DFQATT and CDR2 as SNEGSKA (reference sequence). The CDR3 spells CSASFRHRTRRGTDTQYF. In nucleotides, the CDR3 is TGCAGTGCGTCTTTCAGGCACAGGACTAGGCGTGGCACAGATACGCAGTATTTT.

The chain recombines TRBV6-5 with TRBJ2-5; 7 nucleotides line up with TRBD1. This CDR3 is built from 16 residues. J lost 5 bases, V lost 0 bases, and 9 bases had no gene match. Germline V gene lookup returns CDR1 MNHEY and CDR2 SVGAGI. The CDR3 bases are TGTGCCAGCAGTTACTCGATCCGGGACAGTTGGGAGACCCAGTACTTC. Protein sequence: CASSYSIRDSWETQYF.

In this sample, this clonotype turned up a few times. The genes are TRBV10-3 and TRBJ2-7, with D perhaps matching TRBD1 or TRBD2 (6 bases each). The V and J ends lost 10 bases and 0 bases respectively, with 13 bases between them. The CDR3 spans 13 residues. In germline, CDR1 is ENHRY, CDR2 SYGVKD. The CDR3 protein is CASKGGSSYEQYF. The DNA of the CDR3 is TGTGCCAGCAAAGGGGGGAGCTCCTACGAGCAGTACTTC.

This clonotype appeared a few times. CDR3 loop: CASSSRGSSHEQYF. The CDR3 DNA sequence: TGTGCCAGCAGCTCCCGAGGGAGCAGCCACGAGCAGTACTTC. The J gene is TRBJ2-5, the V gene TRBV12-3 or TRBV12-4; possibly TRBD2 for D (5 bases). The end of the DNA aligns better with TRBJ2-7, so the J call may be wrong. This CDR3 is 14 amino acids long.

The genes are TRBV9 and TRBJ2-5, with 13 positions matching TRBD2. The closer fit of TRBJ2-7 to the DNA end suggests the J call may be wrong. Germline V gene data show CDR1 as SGDLS and CDR2 as YYNGEE. CDR3 size: 16 residues. CDR3: CASSVAPGLAGIEQYF. CDR3 DNA sequence: TGTGCCAGCAGCGTAGCACCGGGACTAGCGGGAATCGAGCAGTACTTC.

V and J are TRBV9 and TRBJ2-5, with 9 bases lining up with TRBD2. This CDR3 is 15 amino acids long. With 4 bases clipped from V and 11 bases from J, the junction kept 15 bases outside the gene matches. CDR1 and CDR2 (germline): SGDLS, YYNGEE. This CDR3 reads CASSPIAGVVNEQYF. CDR3 nucleotide sequence: TGTGCCAGCAGCCCAATAGCGGGAGTTGTAAATGAGCAGTACTTC.

This clonotype showed up just a few times. The gene calls are TRBV6-2 or TRBV6-3 and TRBJ2-5, with TRBD2 matching over 12 bases. V trimming: 6 bases; J trimming: 2 bases; junction bases outside the gene matches: 19. The CDR3 loop spans 20 amino acids. CDR1 is MNHEY and CDR2 is SVGEGT in the germline V gene. CDR3 in DNA: TGTGCCAGCAGAGAATTAGGACTAGCGGGACCCCCTCGTCGGCAAGAGACCCAGTACTTC. It specifies CASRELGLAGPPRRQETQYF.

V and J are TRBV28 and TRBJ2-1; no clear D. V was shortened by 5 bases and J by 15 bases, with 14 bases between the two germline ends. This CDR3 contains 11 residues. Looked up from germline, CDR1 is MDHEN and CDR2 is SYDVKM. The CDR3 loop reads CASSPRMFSFF. The CDR3 DNA follows: TGTGCCAGCAGTCCAAGGATGTTTTCGTTCTTC.

This rearrangement joins TRBV10-3 to TRBJ1-1; TRBD1 matches 8 bases. There are 15 residues in the CDR3. CDR1 is ENHRY and CDR2 is SYGVKD in the germline V gene. The V segment lost 6 bases and the J segment 0 bases; nucleotides outside the gene matches: 6. CDR3 bases: TGTGCCATCAGCCCGGGACAGGCAATGAACACTGAAGCTTTCTTT. Translation gives CAISPGQAMNTEAFF.

In its sample, this clonotype was seen a few times. The chain joins TRBV3-1 to TRBJ2-1; possible D gene TRBD2, 5 bases. Trimming stripped 0 bases from V and 2 bases from J, with 14 bases between. The CDR3 is 17 amino acids. In germline, CDR1 is LGHDT, CDR2 YNNKEL (reference sequence). The DNA of the CDR3 is TGTGCCAGCAGCCAAGATCTTTCGGGAACCCCCTACAATGAGCAGTTCTTC. This sequence encodes CASSQDLSGTPYNEQFF.

The chain couples TRBV4-2 to TRBJ2-3, with 8 bases fitting TRBD2. Germline V CDR1 and CDR2: LGHNA, YNFKEQ. This CDR3 comprises 16 residues. V gave up 6 bases and J gave up 5 bases; unmatched junction bases: 13. The CDR3, as DNA: TGTGCCAGCAGTCGAGGGCAGGGACTAGTGATAGATACGCAGTATTTT. Translating it yields CASSRGQGLVIDTQYF.

This clonotype occurred once. This sequence joins TRBV3-1 and TRBJ1-1; possible D gene TRBD1, 5 bases. CDR1 is LGHDT, CDR2 YNNKEL, per germline (reference sequence). CDR3 size: 13 residues. V lost 3 bases, J lost 7 bases, and 12 bases lay in between. Here the CDR3 DNA reads TGTGCCAGCAGCCACAGGGAAAGGGGTGAAGCTTTCTTT. This codes for CASSHRERGEAFF. Supplemented by reference TRBV3-1 and TRBJ1-1, the full variable domain reads DTAVSQTPKYLVTQMGNDKSIKCEQNLGHDTMYWYKQDSKKFLKIMFSYNNKELIINETVPNRFSPKSPDKAHLNLHINSLELGDSAVYFCASSHRERGEAFFGQGTRLTVV.

The V gene is TRBV12-3 or TRBV12-4, the J gene TRBJ2-3; D is ambiguous. The length of the CDR3 is 11 residues. The V end was cut by 4 bases, the J end by 11 bases, with 10 bases between. The CDR3 region has the DNA TGTGCCAGCAGTTCCCTCCTCGAGCAGTATTTT. Amino acid sequence: CASSSLLEQYF.

This clonotype was seen more than once but under ten times. CDR3 in DNA: TGTGCCAGCAGTCGAATAACTAAAATTAGCGGGAGAAACAATGAGCAGTTCTTC. Protein product: CASSRITKISGRNNEQFF. The chain links TRBV6-1 to TRBJ2-1; 9 bases map to TRBD2. CDR3 length: 18 amino acids. CDR1 MNHNS and CDR2 SASEGT come from the germline V gene. J gave up 5 bases and V 5 bases, and 16 bases lay outside the gene matches.